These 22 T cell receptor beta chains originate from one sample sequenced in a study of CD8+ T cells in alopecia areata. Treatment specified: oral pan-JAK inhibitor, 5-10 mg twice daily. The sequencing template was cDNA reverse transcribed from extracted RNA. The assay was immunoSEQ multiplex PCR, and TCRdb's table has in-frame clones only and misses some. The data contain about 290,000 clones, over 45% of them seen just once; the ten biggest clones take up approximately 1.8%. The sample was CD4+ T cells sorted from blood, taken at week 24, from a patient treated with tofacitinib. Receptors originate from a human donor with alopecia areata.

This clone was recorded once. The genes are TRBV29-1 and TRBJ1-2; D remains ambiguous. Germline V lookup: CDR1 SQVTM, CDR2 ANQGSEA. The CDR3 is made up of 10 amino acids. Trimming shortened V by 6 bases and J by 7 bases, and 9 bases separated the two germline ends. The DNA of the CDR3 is TGCAGCGTGGCGGGCGGTGGCTACACCTTC. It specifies CSVAGGGYTF.

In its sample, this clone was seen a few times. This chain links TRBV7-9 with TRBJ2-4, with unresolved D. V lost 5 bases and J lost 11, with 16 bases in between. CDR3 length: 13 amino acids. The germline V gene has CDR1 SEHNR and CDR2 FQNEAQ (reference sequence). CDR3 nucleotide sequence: TGTGCCAGCAGCAAATTTCCATGGGTTCTTCAGTACTTC. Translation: CASSKFPWVLQYF.

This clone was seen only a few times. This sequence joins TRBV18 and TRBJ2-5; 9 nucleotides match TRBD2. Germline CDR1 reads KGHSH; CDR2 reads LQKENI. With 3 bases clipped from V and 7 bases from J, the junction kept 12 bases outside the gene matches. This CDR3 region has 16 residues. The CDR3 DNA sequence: TGTGCCAGCTCACCTCGGGATAGCGGGGGTCGCGGGACCCAGTACTTC. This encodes CASSPRDSGGRGTQYF.

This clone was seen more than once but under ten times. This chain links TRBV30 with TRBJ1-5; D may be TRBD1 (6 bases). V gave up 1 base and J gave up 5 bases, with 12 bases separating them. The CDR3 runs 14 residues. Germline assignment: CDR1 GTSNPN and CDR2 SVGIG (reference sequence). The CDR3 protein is CAWSEDSFYQPQHF. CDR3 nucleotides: TGTGCCTGGAGTGAGGACAGCTTCTATCAGCCCCAGCATTTT.

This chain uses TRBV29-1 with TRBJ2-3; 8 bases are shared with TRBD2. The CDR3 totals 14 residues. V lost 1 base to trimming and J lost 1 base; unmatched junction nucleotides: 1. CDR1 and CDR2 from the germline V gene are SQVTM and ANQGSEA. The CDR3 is CSVEASGRTDTQYF. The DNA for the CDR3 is TGCAGCGTTGAAGCTAGCGGGCGCACAGATACGCAGTATTTT.

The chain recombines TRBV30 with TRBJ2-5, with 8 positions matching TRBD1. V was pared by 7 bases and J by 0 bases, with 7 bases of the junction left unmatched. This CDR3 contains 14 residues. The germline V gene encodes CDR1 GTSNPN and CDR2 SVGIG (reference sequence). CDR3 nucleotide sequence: TGTGCCTCCAACCAGGGGGCTGACCAAGAGACCCAGTACTTC. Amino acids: CASNQGADQETQYF.

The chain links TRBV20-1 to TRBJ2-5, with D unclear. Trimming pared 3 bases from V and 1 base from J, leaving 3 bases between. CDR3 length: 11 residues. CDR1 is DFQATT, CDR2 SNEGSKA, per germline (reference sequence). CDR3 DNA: TGCAGTGCTAGGGCCCAAGAGACCCAGTACTTC. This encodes CSARAQETQYF.

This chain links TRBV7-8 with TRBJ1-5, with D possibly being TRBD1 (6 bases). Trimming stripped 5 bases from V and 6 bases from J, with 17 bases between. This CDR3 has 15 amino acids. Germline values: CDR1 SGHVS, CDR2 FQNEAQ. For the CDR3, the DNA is TGTGCCAGCAGCCCCCACAGGGCACCGGTTCAGCCCCAGCATTTT. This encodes CASSPHRAPVQPQHF.

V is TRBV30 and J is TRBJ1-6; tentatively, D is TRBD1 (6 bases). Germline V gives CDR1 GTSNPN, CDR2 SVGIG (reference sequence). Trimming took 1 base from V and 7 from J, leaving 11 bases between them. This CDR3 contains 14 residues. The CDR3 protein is CAWSGGQGNSPLHF. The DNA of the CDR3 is TGTGCCTGGAGTGGAGGTCAGGGGAATTCACCCCTCCACTTT.

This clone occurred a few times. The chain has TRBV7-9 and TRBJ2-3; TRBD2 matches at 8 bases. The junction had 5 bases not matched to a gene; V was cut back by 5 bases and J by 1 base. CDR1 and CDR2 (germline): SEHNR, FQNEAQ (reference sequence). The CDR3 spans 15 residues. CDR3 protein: CASSRTTSGTDTQYF. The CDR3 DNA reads TGTGCCAGCAGCCGTACGACTAGCGGCACAGATACGCAGTATTTT.

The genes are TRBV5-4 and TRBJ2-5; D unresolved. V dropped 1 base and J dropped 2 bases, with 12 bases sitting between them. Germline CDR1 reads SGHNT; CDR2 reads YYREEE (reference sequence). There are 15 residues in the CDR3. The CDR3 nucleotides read TGTGCCAGCAGCTTGAGACGCGACCTACAAGAGACCCAGTACTTC. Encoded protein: CASSLRRDLQETQYF.

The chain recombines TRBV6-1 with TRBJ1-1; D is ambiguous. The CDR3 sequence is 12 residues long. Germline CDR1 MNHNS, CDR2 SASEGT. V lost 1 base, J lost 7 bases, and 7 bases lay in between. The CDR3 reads CASSEVGSEAFF. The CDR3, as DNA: TGTGCCAGCAGTGAAGTGGGCAGTGAAGCTTTCTTT.

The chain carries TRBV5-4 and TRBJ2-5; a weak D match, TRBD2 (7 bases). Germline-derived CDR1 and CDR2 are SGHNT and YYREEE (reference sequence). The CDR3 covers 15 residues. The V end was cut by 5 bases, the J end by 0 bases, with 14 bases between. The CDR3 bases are TGTGCCAGCAGTCTGGGGGGGCGGAACCAAGAGACCCAGTACTTC. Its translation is CASSLGGRNQETQYF.

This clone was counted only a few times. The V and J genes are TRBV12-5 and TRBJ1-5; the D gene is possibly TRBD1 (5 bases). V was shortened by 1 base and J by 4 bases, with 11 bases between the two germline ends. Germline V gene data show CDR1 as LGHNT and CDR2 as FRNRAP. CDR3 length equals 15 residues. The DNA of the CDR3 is TGTGCTAGTGGTTTGGGACAGCCGAAGAATCAGCCCCAGCATTTT. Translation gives CASGLGQPKNQPQHF. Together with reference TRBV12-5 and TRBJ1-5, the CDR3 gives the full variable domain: DARVTQTPRHKVTEMGQEVTMRCQPILGHNTVFWYRQTMMQGLELLAYFRNRAPLDDSGMPKDRFSAEMPDATLATLKIQPSEPRDSAVYFCASGLGQPKNQPQHFGDGTRLSIL.

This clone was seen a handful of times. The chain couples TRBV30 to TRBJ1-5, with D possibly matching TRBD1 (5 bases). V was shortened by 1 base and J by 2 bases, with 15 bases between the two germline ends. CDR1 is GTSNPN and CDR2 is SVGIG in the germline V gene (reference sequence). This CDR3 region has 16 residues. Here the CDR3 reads CAWSAPSGTGNQPQHF. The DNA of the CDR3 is TGTGCCTGGAGTGCACCCTCCGGGACTGGCAATCAGCCCCAGCATTTT.

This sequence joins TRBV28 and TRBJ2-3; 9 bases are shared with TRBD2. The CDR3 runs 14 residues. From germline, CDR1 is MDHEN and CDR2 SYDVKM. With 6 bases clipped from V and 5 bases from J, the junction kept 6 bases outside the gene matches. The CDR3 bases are TGTGCCAGCAGATCAGCGGGGGGAAGAGATACGCAGTATTTT. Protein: CASRSAGGRDTQYF.

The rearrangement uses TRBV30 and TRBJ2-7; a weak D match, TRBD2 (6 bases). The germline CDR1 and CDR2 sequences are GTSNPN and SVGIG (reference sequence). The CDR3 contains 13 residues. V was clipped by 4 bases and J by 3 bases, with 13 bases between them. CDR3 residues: CAWIKAGGYEQYF. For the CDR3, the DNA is TGTGCCTGGATCAAGGCCGGGGGCTACGAGCAGTACTTC.

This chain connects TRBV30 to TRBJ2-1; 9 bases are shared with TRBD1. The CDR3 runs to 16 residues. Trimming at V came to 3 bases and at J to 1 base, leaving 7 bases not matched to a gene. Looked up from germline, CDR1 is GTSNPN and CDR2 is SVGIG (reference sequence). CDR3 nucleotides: TGTGCCTGGAGACCCACCGACAGGGGGTCCTACAATGAGCAGTTCTTC. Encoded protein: CAWRPTDRGSYNEQFF.

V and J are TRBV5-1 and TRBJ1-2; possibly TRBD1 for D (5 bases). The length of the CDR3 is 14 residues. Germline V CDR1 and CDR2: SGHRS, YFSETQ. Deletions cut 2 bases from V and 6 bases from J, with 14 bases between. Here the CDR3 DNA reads TGCGCCAGCAGCTTTCGTCAGGGAACGAATGGCTACACCTTC. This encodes CASSFRQGTNGYTF. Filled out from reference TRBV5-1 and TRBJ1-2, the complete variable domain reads KAGVTQTPRYLIKTRGQQVTLSCSPISGHRSVSWYQQTPGQGLQFLFEYFSETQRNKGNFPGRFSGRQFSNSRSEMNVSTLELGDSALYLCASSFRQGTNGYTFGSGTRLTVV.

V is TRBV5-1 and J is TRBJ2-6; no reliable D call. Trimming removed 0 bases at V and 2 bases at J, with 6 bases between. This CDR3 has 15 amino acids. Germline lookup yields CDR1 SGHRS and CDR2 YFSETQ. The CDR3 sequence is CASSLEQAGANVLTF. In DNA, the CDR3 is TGCGCCAGCAGCTTGGAGCAGGCTGGGGCCAACGTCCTGACTTTC.

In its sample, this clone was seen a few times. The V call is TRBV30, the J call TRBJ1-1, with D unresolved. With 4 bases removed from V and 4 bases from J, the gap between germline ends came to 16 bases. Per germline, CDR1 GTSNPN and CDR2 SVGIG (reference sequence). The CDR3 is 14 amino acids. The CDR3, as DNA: TGTGCCTGGAACACGAGGAGGGTCGGCACTGAAGCTTTCTTT. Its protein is CAWNTRRVGTEAFF.

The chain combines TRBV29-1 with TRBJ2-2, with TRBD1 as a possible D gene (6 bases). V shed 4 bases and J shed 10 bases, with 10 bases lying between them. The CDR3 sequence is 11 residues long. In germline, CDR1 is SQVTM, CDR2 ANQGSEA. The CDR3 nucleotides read TGCAGCGTTGCGAGGGGGATGGAGCTGTTTTTT. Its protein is CSVARGMELFF.